This T cell receptor beta chain emerged from a study of PD-1 blockade in classical Hodgkin lymphoma. Study results and limitations: Newly diagnosed patients were reported to exhibit reduced baseline TCR diversity relative to healthy donors. Exclusion applied to patients who initiated nivolumab less than 1 year following ASCT. The study found that TCR diversity rose significantly by C4D1 in CD4+ but not CD8+ cells.

Worth noting for this clone: Antigen unknown.

The time point denotes: cycle 4 day 1 (C4D1), after five to seven weeks of nivolumab. No patient escaped relapse after autologous stem cell transplantation, and brentuximab vedotin exposure varied. From thawed PBMCs, CD4+ T cells were purified using magnetic negative selection. The CDR3 has 14 amino acids. The V segment lost 5 bases and the J segment 10 bases; nucleotides outside the gene matches: 8. Germline loops: CDR1 GTSNPN, CDR2 SVGIG (reference sequence). Only in-frame clones appear in the TCRdb table, and some are missing; sequencing was by immunoSEQ multiplex PCR. The sample yields 30,000 to 35,000 clones, around 84% seen once.

The TCR comes from a human donor with classical Hodgkin lymphoma. Sequencing was performed on CD4+ T cells from blood, taken before the fourth cycle of nivolumab. V usage is TRBV30 and J usage is TRBJ1-6; 10 bases agree with TRBD1. The CDR3 region has the DNA TGTGCCTGGGCTCCCGGGACAGGGGCCTCACCCCTCCACTTT. Protein: CAWAPGTGASPLHF.